The clone carrying this T cell receptor (beta chain) was counted many times. From germline, CDR1 is MDHEN and CDR2 SYDVKM. CDR3 size: 14 residues. Trimming removed 7 bases from V and 2 bases from J, with 15 bases in between. These data are taken from a study of regulatory T cells in long-lasting Graves disease. Arm-PCR with iRepertoire HTBI primers amplified the CDR3 regions for these TCR beta libraries. TCRdb re-derived calls from the multiplex PCR reads in MiXCR, one entry per CDR3 protein. The data contain around 500,000 distinct CDR3 sequences, roughly 14% of them seen just once; the ten biggest clones take up roughly a tenth. Specified time point: newly diagnosed GD, antithyroid drugs for less than 3 months. PBMC RNA served as the TCR library source. This sample was also put to use in a study of T cells in Graves' hyperthyroidism and ophthalmopathy.

The source of this sequence is a young man with Graves disease. Sequencing used peripheral blood mononuclear cells (PBMCs), obtained at new diagnosis, from a patient treated with antithyroid drugs. This chain joins TRBV28 and TRBJ2-7; D is undetermined. The CDR3 sequence: CASTLDQETYEQYF. As DNA, the CDR3 is TGTGCCAGCACCTTGGATCAGGAAACCTACGAGCAGTACTTC.